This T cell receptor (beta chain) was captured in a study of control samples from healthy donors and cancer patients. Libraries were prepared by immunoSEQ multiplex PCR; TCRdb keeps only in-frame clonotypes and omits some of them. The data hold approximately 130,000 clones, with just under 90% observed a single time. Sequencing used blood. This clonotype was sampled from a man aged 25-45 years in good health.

CDR3 loop: CSVTLDRVTGELFF. The CDR3 bases are TGCAGCGTGACCTTGGACAGGGTGACCGGGGAGCTGTTTTTT. The V and J genes are TRBV29-1 and TRBJ2-2, with 8 positions matching TRBD1. The CDR3 length is 14 residues. J was trimmed by 5 bases and V by 6 bases; bases with no gene match: 8. Looked up from germline, CDR1 is SQVTM and CDR2 is ANQGSEA.